The source of this T cell receptor beta chain is a study of OX40 agonist ivuxolimab in advanced cancers. Study background: Partial responses occurred in Three dose-escalation patients, one with hepatocellular carcinoma and two with cutaneous melanoma.

The study's findings and limits: Average numbers of expanded clones were greater in CD8+ T cells than in CD4+. Clonal expansion was seen in CD4+ and CD8+ blood T cells by week 6 at 0.1 to 3.0 mg/kg.

Exclusion applied to patients with autoimmune disease history or systemic immunosuppression. Measured with immunoSEQ multiplex PCR; TCRdb has only the in-frame clones, and not every one. The table shows 60,000 to 90,000 clones, with about 84% occurring only once. V lost 4 bases to trimming and J lost 3 bases; unmatched junction nucleotides: 3. Germline V gene lookup returns CDR1 SEHNR and CDR2 FQNEAQ (reference sequence). This CDR3 has 14 residues. In regard to this clone: Its antigen is currently unknown.

This TCR came from an adult with an advanced solid tumor such as melanoma, head and neck, liver or kidney cancer. The rearrangement joins TRBV7-9 to TRBJ2-1; 7 bases fit TRBD2. The material sequenced was CD4+ or CD8+ T cells sorted from blood, taken in a trial of the OX40 agonist ivuxolimab. CDR3 nucleotides: TGTGCCAGCAGCTCCCGCGGGGGCTACAATGAGCAGTTCTTC. Protein: CASSSRGGYNEQFF.